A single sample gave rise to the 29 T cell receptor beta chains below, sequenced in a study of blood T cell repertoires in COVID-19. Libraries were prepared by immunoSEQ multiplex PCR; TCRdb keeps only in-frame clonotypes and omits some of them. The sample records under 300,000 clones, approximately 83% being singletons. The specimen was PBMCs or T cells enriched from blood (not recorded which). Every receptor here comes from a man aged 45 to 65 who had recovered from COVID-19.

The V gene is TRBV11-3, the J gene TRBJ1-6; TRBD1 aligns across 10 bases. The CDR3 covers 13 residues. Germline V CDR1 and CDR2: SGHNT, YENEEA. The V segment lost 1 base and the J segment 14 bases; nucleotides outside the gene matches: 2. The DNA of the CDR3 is TGTGCCAGCAGCTTAGGGGGACAGGGGACCCTCCACTTT. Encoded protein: CASSLGGQGTLHF.

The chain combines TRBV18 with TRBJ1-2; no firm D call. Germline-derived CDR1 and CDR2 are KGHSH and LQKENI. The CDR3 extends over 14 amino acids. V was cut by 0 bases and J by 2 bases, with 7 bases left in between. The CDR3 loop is CASSPPGRNYGYTF. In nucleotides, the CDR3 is TGTGCCAGCTCACCACCGGGCAGGAACTATGGCTACACCTTC. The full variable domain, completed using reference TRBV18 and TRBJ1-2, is NAGVMQNPRHLVRRRGQEARLRCSPMKGHSHVYWYRQLPEEGLKFMVYLQKENIIDESGMPKERFSAEFPKEGPSILRIQQVVRGDSAAYFCASSPPGRNYGYTFGSGTRLTVV.

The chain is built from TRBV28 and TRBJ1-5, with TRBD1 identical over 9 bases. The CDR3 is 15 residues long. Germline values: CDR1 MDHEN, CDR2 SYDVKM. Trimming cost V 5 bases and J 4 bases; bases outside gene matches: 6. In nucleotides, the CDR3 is TGTGCCAGCAGTACGGACAGGGGCCGAAATCAGCCCCAGCATTTT. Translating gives CASSTDRGRNQPQHF.

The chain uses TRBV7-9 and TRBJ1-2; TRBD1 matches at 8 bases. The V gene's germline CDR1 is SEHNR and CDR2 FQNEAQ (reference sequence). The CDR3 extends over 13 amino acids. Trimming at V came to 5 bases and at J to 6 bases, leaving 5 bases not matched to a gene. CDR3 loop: CASSQDRVDGYTF. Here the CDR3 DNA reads TGTGCCAGCAGCCAGGACAGGGTCGATGGCTACACCTTC.

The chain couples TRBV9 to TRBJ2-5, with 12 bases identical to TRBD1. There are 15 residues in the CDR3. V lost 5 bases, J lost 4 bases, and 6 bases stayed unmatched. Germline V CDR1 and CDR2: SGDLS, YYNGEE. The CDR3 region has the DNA TGTGCCAGCAGTACCGGGACAGGGGGCCTAGAGACCCAGTACTTC. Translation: CASSTGTGGLETQYF.

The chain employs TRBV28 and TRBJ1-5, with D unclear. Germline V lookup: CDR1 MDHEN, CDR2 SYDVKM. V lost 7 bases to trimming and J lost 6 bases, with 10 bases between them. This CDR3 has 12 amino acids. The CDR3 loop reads CASTPGSQPQHF. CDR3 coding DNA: TGTGCCAGCACCCCCGGTAGTCAGCCCCAGCATTTT.

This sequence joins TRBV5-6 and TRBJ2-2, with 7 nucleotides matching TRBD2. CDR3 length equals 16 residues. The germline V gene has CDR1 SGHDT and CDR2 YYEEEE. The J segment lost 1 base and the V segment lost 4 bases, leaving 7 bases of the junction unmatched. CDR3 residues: CASSHTSVRNTGELFF. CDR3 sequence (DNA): TGTGCCAGCAGCCACACTAGCGTGAGGAACACCGGGGAGCTGTTTTTT.

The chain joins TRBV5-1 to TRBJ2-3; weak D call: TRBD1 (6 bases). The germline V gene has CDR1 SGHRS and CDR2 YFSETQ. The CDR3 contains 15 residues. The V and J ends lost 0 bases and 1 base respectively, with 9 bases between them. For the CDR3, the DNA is TGCGCCAGCAGCTTGGACAGGGAGCGCACAGATACGCAGTATTTT. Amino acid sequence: CASSLDRERTDTQYF.

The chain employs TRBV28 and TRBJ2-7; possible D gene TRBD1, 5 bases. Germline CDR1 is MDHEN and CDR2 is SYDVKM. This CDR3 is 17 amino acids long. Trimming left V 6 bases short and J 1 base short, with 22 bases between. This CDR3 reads CASRYQPRGFLSYEQYF. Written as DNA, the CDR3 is TGTGCCAGCAGATATCAACCAAGGGGCTTTTTATCCTACGAGCAGTACTTC.

CDR3: CASSLLAGVNEQFF. The CDR3 DNA reads TGTGCCAGCAGCTTGTTAGCGGGAGTCAATGAGCAGTTCTTC. The rearrangement links TRBV5-8 to TRBJ2-1, with 9 bases identical to TRBD2. V lost 1 base to trimming and J lost 6 bases; unmatched junction nucleotides: 2. Germline lookup yields CDR1 SGHTS and CDR2 YDEGEE. The CDR3 totals 14 residues.

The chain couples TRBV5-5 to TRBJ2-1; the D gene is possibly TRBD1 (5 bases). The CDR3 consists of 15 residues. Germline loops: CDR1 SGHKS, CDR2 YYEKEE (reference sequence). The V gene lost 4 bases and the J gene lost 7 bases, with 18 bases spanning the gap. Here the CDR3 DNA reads TGTGCCAGCAGCCCGCGACAGTGGGGTGGAAATGAGCAGTTCTTC. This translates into CASSPRQWGGNEQFF.

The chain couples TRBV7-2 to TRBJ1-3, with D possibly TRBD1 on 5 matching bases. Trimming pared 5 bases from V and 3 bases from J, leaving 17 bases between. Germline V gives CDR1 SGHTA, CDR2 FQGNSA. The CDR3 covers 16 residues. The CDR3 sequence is CASSIRRTSFGNTIYF. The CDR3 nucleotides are TGTGCCAGCAGCATACGCCGGACATCGTTTGGAAACACCATATATTTT.

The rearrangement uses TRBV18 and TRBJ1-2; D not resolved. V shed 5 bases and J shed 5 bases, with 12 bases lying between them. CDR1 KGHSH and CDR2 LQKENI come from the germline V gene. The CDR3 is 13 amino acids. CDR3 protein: CASSSQQEYGYTF. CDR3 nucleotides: TGTGCCAGCTCATCCCAACAAGAATATGGCTACACCTTC.

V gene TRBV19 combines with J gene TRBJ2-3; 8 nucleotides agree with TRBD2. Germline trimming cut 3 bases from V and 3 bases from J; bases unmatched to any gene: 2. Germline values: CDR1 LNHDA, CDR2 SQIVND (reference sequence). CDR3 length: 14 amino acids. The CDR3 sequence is CASSIGLATDTQYF. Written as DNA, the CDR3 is TGTGCCAGTAGTATTGGACTAGCAACAGATACGCAGTATTTT.

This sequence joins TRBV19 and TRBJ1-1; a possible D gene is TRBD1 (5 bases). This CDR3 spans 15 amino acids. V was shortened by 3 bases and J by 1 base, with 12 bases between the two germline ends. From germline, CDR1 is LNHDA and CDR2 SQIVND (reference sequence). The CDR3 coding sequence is TGTGCCAGTAGTATGTCTCGACAGTCGAACACTGAAGCTTTCTTT. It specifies CASSMSRQSNTEAFF.

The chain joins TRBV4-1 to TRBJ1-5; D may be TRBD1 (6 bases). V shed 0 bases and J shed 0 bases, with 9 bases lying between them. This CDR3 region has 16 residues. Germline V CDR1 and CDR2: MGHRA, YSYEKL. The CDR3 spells CASSQEQGYSNQPQHF. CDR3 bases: TGCGCCAGCAGCCAAGAGCAGGGGTATAGCAATCAGCCCCAGCATTTT.

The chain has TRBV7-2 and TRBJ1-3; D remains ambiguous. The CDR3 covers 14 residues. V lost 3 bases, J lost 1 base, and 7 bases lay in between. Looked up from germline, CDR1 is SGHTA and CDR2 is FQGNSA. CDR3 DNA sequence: TGTGCCAGCAGCTTTGACATATCTGGAAACACCATATATTTT. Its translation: CASSFDISGNTIYF.

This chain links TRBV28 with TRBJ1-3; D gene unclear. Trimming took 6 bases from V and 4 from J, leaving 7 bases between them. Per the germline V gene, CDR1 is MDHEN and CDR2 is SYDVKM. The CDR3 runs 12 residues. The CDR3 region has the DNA TGTGCCAGCAGGGCCCAGGGAAACACCATATATTTT. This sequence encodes CASRAQGNTIYF.

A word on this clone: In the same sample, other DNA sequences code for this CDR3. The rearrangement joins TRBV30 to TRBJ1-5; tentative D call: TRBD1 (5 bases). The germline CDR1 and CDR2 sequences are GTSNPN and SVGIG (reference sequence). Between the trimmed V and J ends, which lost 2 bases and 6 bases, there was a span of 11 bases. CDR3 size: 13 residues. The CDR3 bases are TGTGCCTGGAGTACGGGGGGTGGTCAGCCCCAGCATTTT. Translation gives CAWSTGGGQPQHF.

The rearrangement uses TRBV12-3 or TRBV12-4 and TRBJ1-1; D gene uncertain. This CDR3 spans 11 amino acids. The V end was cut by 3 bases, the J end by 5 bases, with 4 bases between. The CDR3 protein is CASSFVTEAFF. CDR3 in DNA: TGTGCCAGCAGTTTTGTAACTGAAGCTTTCTTT.

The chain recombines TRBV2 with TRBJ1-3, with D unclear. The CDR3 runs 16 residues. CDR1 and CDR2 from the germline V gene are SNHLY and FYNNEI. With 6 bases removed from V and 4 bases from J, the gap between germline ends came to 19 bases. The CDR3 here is CASSNRGTSGGNTIYF. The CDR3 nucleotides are TGTGCCAGCAGCAATCGCGGCACCTCTGGAGGAAACACCATATATTTT.

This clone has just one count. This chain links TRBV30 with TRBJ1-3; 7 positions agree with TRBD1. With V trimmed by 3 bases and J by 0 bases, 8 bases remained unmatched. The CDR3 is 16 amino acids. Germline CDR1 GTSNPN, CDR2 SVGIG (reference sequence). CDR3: CAWRNRDRDSGNTIYF. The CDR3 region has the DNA TGTGCCTGGAGAAACCGGGACAGAGACTCTGGAAACACCATATATTTT.

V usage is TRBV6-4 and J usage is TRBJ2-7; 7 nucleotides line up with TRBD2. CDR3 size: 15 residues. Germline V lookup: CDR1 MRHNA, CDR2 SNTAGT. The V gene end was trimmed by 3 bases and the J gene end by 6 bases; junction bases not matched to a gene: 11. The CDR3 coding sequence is TGTGCCAGCAGTGAAGGATGGACTAGTAGAGGCGAGCAGTACTTC. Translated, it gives CASSEGWTSRGEQYF.

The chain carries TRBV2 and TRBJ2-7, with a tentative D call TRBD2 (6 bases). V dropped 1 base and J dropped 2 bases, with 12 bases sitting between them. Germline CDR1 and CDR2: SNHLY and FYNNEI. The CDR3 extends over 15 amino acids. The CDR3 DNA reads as TGTGCCAGCAGTGAAGGGGCCGGGAGCCCCTACGAGCAGTACTTC. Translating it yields CASSEGAGSPYEQYF. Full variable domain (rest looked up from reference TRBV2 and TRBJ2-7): EPEVTQTPSHQVTQMGQEVILRCVPISNHLYFYWYRQILGQKVEFLVSFYNNEISEKSEIFDDQFSVERPDGSNFTLKIRSTKLEDSAMYFCASSEGAGSPYEQYFGPGTRLTVT.

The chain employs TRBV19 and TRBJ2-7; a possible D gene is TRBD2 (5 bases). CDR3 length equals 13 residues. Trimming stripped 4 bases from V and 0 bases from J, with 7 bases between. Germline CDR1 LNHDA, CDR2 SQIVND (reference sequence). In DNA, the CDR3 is TGTGCCAGTAGTAGACGGGACTCCTACGAGCAGTACTTC. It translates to CASSRRDSYEQYF.

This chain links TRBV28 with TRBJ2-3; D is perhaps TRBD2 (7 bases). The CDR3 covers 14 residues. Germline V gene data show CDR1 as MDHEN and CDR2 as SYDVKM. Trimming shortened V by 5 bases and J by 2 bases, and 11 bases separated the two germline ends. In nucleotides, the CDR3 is TGTGCCAGCAGTAAGGGGGGGGTCACAGATACGCAGTATTTT. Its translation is CASSKGGVTDTQYF.

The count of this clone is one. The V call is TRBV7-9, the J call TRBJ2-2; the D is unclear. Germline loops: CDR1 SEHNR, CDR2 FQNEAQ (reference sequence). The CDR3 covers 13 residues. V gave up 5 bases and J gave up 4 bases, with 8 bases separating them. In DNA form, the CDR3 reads TGTGCCAGCAGCCCACCGCGCACCGGGGAGCTGTTTTTT. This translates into CASSPPRTGELFF.

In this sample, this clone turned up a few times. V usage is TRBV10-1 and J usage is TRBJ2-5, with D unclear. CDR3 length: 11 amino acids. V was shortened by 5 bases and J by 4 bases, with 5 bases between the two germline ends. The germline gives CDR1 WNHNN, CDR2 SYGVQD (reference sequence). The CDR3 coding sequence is TGCGCCAGCAGTAACAGAGAGACCCAGTACTTC. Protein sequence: CASSNRETQYF.

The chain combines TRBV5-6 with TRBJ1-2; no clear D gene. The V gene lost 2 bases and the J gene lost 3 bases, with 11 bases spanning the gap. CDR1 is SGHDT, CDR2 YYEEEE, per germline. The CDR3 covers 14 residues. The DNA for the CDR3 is TGTGCCAGCAGCTTCCGGGGAGGCGACTATGGCTACACCTTC. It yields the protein CASSFRGGDYGYTF.